Listed below are T cell receptor beta chains from one sample, sequenced in a study of technical replicates of blood from several donors. This table comes from immunoSEQ multiplex PCR, and its TCRdb copy is limited to in-frame clones, with some not included. Among approximately 100,000 clones, nearly 96% were seen once, and the ten largest hold roughly 0.21%. The source material was T cells isolated from PBMCs. These receptor sequences come from a human donor in good health. Each CDR3 is given with its conserved first and last residue. The D gene is left open where the match is weak. A clone size is listed for some rows: how often the clone was seen (once, few, many), or a class if it is expanded.

D gene,J gene,V gene,clone size,CDR3 DNA,CDR3 protein
TRBD1,TRBJ2-5,TRBV11-2,once,TGTGCCAGCAGCTTACGGGGACAGTATAGAGAGACCCAGTACTTC,CASSLRGQYRETQYF
-,TRBJ2-7,TRBV9,-,TGTGCCAGCAGCGAATCTCCCCCCTACGAGCAGTACTTC,CASSESPPYEQYF
-,TRBJ1-1,TRBV30,-,TGTGCCTGGAGTGTTTCTTGGACAAACACTGAAGCTTTCTTT,CAWSVSWTNTEAFF
-,TRBJ2-6,TRBV5-1,once,TGCGCCAGCAGCTTGAGCGGGCAGAAAGACTCTGGGGCCAACGTCCTGACTTTC,CASSLSGQKDSGANVLTF
-,TRBJ1-1,TRBV6-5,-,TGTGCCAGCAGTTACTCTTGGCAGGCGAACACTGAAGCTTTCTTT,CASSYSWQANTEAFF
TRBD1,TRBJ2-3,TRBV19,-,TGTGCCAGTAGGGAACAGGGGGTCACAGATACGCAGTATTTT,CASREQGVTDTQYF
-,TRBJ1-2,TRBV19,once,TGTGCCAGTAGTACCCCTCTTCTGACAAGCCGCTTCACCTTC,CASSTPLLTSRFTF
-,TRBJ2-5,TRBV5-5,-,TGTGCCAGCAGCTGGAGACTAGGGGAGACCCAGTACTTC,CASSWRLGETQYF
TRBD1,TRBJ2-7,TRBV28,-,TGTGCCAGTACCGGGACAGGGACCTACGAGCAGTACTTC,CASTGTGTYEQYF
-,TRBJ2-7,TRBV7-9,-,TGTGCCAGCAGGGCCTCTCAGGGTGGCCACGAGCAGTACTTC,CASRASQGGHEQYF
-,TRBJ2-7,TRBV5-1,-,TGCGCCAGCAGCTTGGACAGGGAGTTATTCTTC,CASSLDRELFF
TRBD2,TRBJ2-1,TRBV10-3,once,TGTGCCATCAGGTCGTCTAGCGGGGGAGCGGGGTACAATGAGCAGTTCTTC,CAIRSSSGGAGYNEQFF
-,TRBJ1-2,TRBV5-4,-,TGTGCCAGCAGCTTAACTTCCCATGGCTACACCTTC,CASSLTSHGYTF
TRBD2,TRBJ2-3,TRBV27,once,TGTGCCAGCAGATTACTAGCGACGAGCACAGATACGCAGTATTTT,CASRLLATSTDTQYF
-,TRBJ2-1,TRBV19,-,TGTGCCAGTAGTATCGAGGCAGGGGGTAGCGGGCAGTTCTTC,CASSIEAGGSGQFF
-,TRBJ2-7,TRBV5-1,-,TGCGCCAGCAGCTTTGGCGGACAGACGGAAAGCTACGAGCAGTACTTC,CASSFGGQTESYEQYF
TRBD1,TRBJ1-1,TRBV2,once,TGTGCCAGCGGACTCCGGGACAGGGGACCTGAAGCTTTCTTT,CASGLRDRGPEAFF
TRBD1,TRBJ1-4,TRBV30,few,TGTGCCTGCCTCTGGACAGGGACGGGAAAAAATGAAAAACTGTTTTTT,CACLWTGTGKNEKLFF
-,TRBJ2-1,TRBV9,-,TGTGCCAGCAGCCCCCGGGAGTTTTACAATGAGCAGTTCTTC,CASSPREFYNEQFF
-,TRBJ1-1,TRBV13,-,TGTGCCAGCAGCCCTGGAGACACTGAAGCTTTCTTT,CASSPGDTEAFF
-,TRBJ2-1,TRBV10-1,-,TGCGCCAGCAGACCTACGGGGAGGAATGAGCAGTTCTTC,CASRPTGRNEQFF
TRBD1,TRBJ1-5,TRBV7-9,-,TGTGCCAGCAGCTTAGTCACAGGGACAGGCAGAAATCAGCCCCAGCATTTT,CASSLVTGTGRNQPQHF
-,TRBJ1-5,TRBV6-1,-,TGTGCCAGCAGTGAAGCTCTTACAGGGCTTTACAATCAGCCCCAGCATTTT,CASSEALTGLYNQPQHF
-,TRBJ1-2,TRBV5-1,few,TGCGCCAGCAGCCAACAGGGCGACTATGGCTACACCTTC,CASSQQGDYGYTF
-,TRBJ2-5,TRBV28,-,TGTGCCAGCAGCAAGGTCGGCAGGGTAGTAGAGACCCAGTACTTC,CASSKVGRVVETQYF
TRBD2,TRBJ2-3,TRBV7-2,-,TGTGCCAGCAGCCGGGGACTAGCGGGAACAGATACGCAGTATTTT,CASSRGLAGTDTQYF
TRBD2,TRBJ2-1,TRBV29-1,-,TGCAGCGTTACGTTACTAGCGGCCGCCTACAATGAGCAGTTCTTC,CSVTLLAAAYNEQFF
-,TRBJ2-3,TRBV15,-,TGTGCCACCAGGAGGGGGACCCGGGAATCAAGCGCCTCGCTGGATACGCAGTATTTT,CATRRGTRESSASLDTQYF
TRBD2,TRBJ2-5,TRBV7-9,-,TGTGCCAGCAGCACCGGGGGGGCGCGCGAGACCCAGTACTTC,CASSTGGARETQYF
-,TRBJ2-7,TRBV11-2,-,TGTGCCAGCAGCCAATCAGGGGACGTCTACGAGCAGTACTTC,CASSQSGDVYEQYF
TRBD2,TRBJ2-7,TRBV7-9,once,TGTGCCAGCAGCTTAGCACTAGCGGAAGTTTACGAGCAGTACTTC,CASSLALAEVYEQYF
TRBD1,TRBJ1-1,TRBV14,-,TGTGCCAGCAGCCTACTTACAGGGGTAAAGTCTGAAGCTTTCTTT,CASSLLTGVKSEAFF
-,TRBJ1-4,TRBV25-1,-,TGTGCCAGCAGTGAAAGTATTGGACACCAGAATGAAAAACTGTTTTTT,CASSESIGHQNEKLFF